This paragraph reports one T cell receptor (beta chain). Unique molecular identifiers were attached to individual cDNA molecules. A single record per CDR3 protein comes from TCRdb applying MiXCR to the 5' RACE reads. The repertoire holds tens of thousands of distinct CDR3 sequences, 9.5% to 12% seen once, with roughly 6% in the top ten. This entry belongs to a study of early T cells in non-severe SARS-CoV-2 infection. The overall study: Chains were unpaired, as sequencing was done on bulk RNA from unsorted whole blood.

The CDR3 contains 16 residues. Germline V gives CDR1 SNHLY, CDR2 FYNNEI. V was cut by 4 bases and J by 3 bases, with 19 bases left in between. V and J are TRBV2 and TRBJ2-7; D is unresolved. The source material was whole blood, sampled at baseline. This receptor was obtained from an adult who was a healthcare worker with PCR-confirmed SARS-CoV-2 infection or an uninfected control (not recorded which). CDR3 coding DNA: TGTGCCAGCAGTGGCAAGATGAGAGATCTACTCTACGAGCAGTACTTC. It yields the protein CASSGKMRDLLYEQYF.